The clone carrying this T cell receptor (beta chain) came up once. The sample originates from a study of blood T cell repertoires in COVID-19. The repertoire was sequenced with immunoSEQ multiplex PCR; TCRdb's copy has only in-frame clones and lacks some. Of under 250,000 clones listed, 85% to 90% are singletons. Germline V gene lookup returns CDR1 LGHDT and CDR2 YNNKEL (reference sequence). This CDR3 is built from 18 residues. V lost 0 bases and J lost 7; bases outside the gene matches: 8. Cohort placement rested on clinical history that participants reported themselves. Sample: PBMCs or T cells enriched from blood (not recorded which). V usage is TRBV3-1 (or the pseudogene TRBV3-2) and J usage is TRBJ2-1; 14 bases align to TRBD2. The source is a man aged 40-49 years who had recovered from COVID-19. The CDR3 DNA reads as TGTGCCAGCAGCCAAGAGATGGGACTAGCGGGAGCTCGAAATGAGCAGTTCTTC. This codes for CASSQEMGLAGARNEQFF.